Described below is a single T cell receptor beta chain sequence and its context. This clone was detected only a few times. Its antigen is still unknown. No qualities accompany the bases; no much larger clone lies one base away. The CDR3 measures 12 amino acids from cysteine to phenylalanine. The read is trimmed to its CDR3 DNA, 36 bases read in frame from base 1. The trim is 7 bases for V and 0 bases for J, with a gap of 6 bases between the germline ends. Looking up the germline V gene (reference sequence) yields CDR1 LNHDA and CDR2 SQIVND. After roughly 11 days of culture, CD4+ T cells were isolated with the EasySep CD4+ T cell isolation kit. Participants received two doses of either the BNT162b2 or the mRNA-1273 mRNA SARS-CoV-2 vaccine. Negative nucleocapsid antibody results before and after vaccination confirmed that the healthy vaccine recipients had no prior SARS-CoV-2 infection. On days 3 and 7, half of the culture medium was replaced with fresh IL-2-containing medium. Unless otherwise noted, each peptide stimulation condition was cultured in triplicate wells. Using Ficoll-Paque Plus gradient centrifugation, PBMC were separated from whole blood and then either used fresh or cryopreserved at -140C. The QIAamp micro DNA kit was used to extract genomic DNA from the cultured CD4+ T cells.

These data belong to a study of vaccination effects on CD4 cells after COVID-19 (dated by TCRdb to between 2022 and 2023). Some background on the complete study: To identify antigen-specific CD4+ T cell clonotypes by their expansion, the ViraFEST assay first stimulated PBMC with viral peptide pools and then applied TCR sequencing. Across the study, the median time from the second dose to post-vaccine sampling was 72 days (range 14 to 241). Each well held around 2 million PBMC cultured in IMDM containing approximately 5.2% human AB serum, 10 IU/ml IL-2 and gentamicin, along with approximately 10 ug/ml peptides. The study compared SARS-CoV-2 spike-specific CD4+ TCR repertoires before and after mRNA vaccination in COVID-19 convalescent patients and infection-naive vaccine recipients. The full study included 10 to 11 COVID-19 convalescent patients and a few SARS-CoV-2-naive healthy vaccine recipients. In the study, cultures from other donors were sequenced using the Oncomine TCR Beta short-read assay on an Illumina iSeq 100.

What the work shows at the level of the full study, not this receptor alone: Only a small number of convalescent patients were included, and no early post-infection timepoints were available, which limited the study. Marked clonal contraction was observed in both infection-induced and vaccine-induced clones at late post-vaccination timepoints, consistent with waning T cell responses. In healthy vaccine recipients, vaccine-induced clones were almost all SARS-CoV-2 mono-reactive, with only 1 of 255 being cross-reactive with common cold coronaviruses.

Library generation was performed with the immunoSEQ multiplex PCR assay. DNA from the cultured, isolated CD4+ T cells was subjected to TCR beta CDR3 sequencing. In the original analysis: The analysis removed non-productive TCR sequences, trimmed reads to the CDR3 region, and retained only CDR3s that were 7 or more amino acids long. The MANAFEST web app was used to identify antigen-specific clonotypes by comparing expansion in peptide wells with expansion in reference cultures. Positive clones required FDR<0.05 expansion versus reference and all other wells, odds ratio above 5, and frequency above 0.1% in two replicate wells. A clonotype was called cross-reactive if it was significantly expanded both in SARS-CoV-2 spike wells and in at least one common cold coronavirus spike condition. CDR3 similarity was assessed by Levenshtein distance using the stringdist R package, and unrooted trees were constructed with ape in R 3.6.1. TCRdb limited this immuneACCESS table to in-frame rearrangements with V and J called. A share of clones is missing; checked studies link under half to unresolved V genes, and the rest is unexplained. V, J and clone size derive from that table, while D and trimming were established from the DNA sequence. This sample holds around 50,000 clones; under 80% were observed only once. The ten largest account for around 7% of the sample.

Recombination linked TRBV19 to TRBJ2-5, with the D segment identity uncertain. Here the sequenced sample was CD4+ T cells from PBMCs cultured without peptide, taken after COVID-19 vaccination. The TCR was taken from a human donor who received a COVID-19 vaccine. The nucleotide sequence is given as TGTGCCAGTAACGGCTACCAAGAGACCCAGTACTTC. The translation is CASNGYQETQYF. The reference TRBV19 and TRBJ2-5 proteins fill in what lies around the CDR3, so the full variable domain reads DGGITQSPKYLFRKEGQNVTLSCEQNLNHDAMYWYRQDPGQGLRLIYYSQIVNDFQKGDIAEGYSVSREKKESFPLTVTSAQKNPTAFYLCASNGYQETQYFGPGTRLLVL.